This T cell receptor (beta chain) was sequenced for a study of glioma-infiltrating T cells. TCR alpha and beta CDR3 regions were amplified from RNA using iRepertoire nested multiplex PCR. For one-step reverse transcription and amplification, roughly 100-400 ng of tissue mRNA or PBMC total RNA was used. One entry per CDR3 protein results from TCRdb running MiXCR on the multiplex PCR reads. Altogether 100,000 to 150,000 distinct CDR3 sequences are present, 20% to 25% being singletons, with the ten largest covering 12% to 15%. This clonotype was seen ten or more times. Its antigen remains unknown. Overall study results and limits: Only very few CDR3 sequences appeared in both tissue and blood. Gliomas, especially low-grade, showed above-expected tissue-blood divergence; non-neoplastic patients showed below.

The sequencing input was glioma tissue, nonneoplastic brain tissue, or PBMCs (not recorded which). The receptor was isolated from a human donor with low-grade glioma or glioblastoma, undergoing nonglioma brain surgery, or in good health (not recorded which).

The CDR3: CASSQDIVTKGHEQYF. In DNA, the CDR3 is TGCGCCAGCAGCCAAGACATAGTGACAAAGGGCCACGAGCAGTACTTC. This chain links TRBV4-1 with TRBJ2-7; no reliable D call. This CDR3 spans 16 amino acids. Trimming removed 0 bases at V and 5 bases at J, with 17 bases between. Germline CDR1 reads MGHRA; CDR2 reads YSYEKL.